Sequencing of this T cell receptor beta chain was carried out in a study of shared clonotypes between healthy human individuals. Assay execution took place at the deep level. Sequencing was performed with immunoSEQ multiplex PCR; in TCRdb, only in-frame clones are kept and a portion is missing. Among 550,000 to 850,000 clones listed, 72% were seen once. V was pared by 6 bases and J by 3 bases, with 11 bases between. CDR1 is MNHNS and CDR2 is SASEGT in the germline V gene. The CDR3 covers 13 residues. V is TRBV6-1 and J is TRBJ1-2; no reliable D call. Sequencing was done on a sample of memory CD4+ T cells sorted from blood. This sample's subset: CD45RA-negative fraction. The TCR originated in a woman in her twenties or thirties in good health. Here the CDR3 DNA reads TGTGCCAGCAGAAGGCGCGGGCACTATGGCTACACCTTC. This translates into CASRRRGHYGYTF.